The source of this T cell receptor (beta chain) is a study of post-analysis software for immune sequencing data. Overall study context: Relapsing-remitting, secondary progressive and progressive-relapsing multiple sclerosis were all included among the disease courses.

Overall study results and limits: Strong co-clustering by F measure linked samples that shared a preparation batch. Compared with controls, patients showed significantly lower normalized Chao1 diversity. Controls showed lower frequencies than patients for four to six TRBV segments, and TRBV5-6, TRBV5-1 and TRBV20-1 were among these.

A remark on this clonotype: Its antigen is not identified.

The CDR3 contains 15 residues. Trimming pared 0 bases from V and 4 bases from J, leaving 13 bases between. Germline V CDR1 and CDR2: SGHRS, YFSETQ. Unique molecular identifiers were built into the TCR beta cDNA libraries. The authors obtained 500,000 to 600,000 cDNA molecules from approximately 0.95 to 9.8 million T cells. TCRdb passed the PCR reads through MiXCR, listing each CDR3 protein once. The table includes 350,000 to 450,000 distinct CDR3 sequences, 30% to 40% detected once. This receptor was taken from a girl aged 2 to 9 with multiple sclerosis. Sequenced input: blood. V usage is TRBV5-1 and J usage is TRBJ1-2; unclear D gene. CDR3 DNA sequence: TGCGCCAGCAGCTTGGATGAGCCCTTACTCTATGGCTACACCTTC. Translated: CASSLDEPLLYGYTF.